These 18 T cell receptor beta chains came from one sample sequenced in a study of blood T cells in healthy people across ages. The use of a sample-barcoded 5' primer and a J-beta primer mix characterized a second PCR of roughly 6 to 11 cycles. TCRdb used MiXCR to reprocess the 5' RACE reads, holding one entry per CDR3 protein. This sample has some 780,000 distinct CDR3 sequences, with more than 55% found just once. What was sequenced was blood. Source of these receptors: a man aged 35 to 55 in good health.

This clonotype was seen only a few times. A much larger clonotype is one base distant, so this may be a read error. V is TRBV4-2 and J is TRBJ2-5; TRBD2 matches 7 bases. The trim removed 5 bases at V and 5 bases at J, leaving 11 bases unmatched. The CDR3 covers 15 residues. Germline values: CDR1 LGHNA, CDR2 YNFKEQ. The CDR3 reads CASSYDPGGAETQYF. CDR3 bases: TGTGCCAGCAGCTATGATCCGGGGGGTGCGGAGACCCAGTACTTC.

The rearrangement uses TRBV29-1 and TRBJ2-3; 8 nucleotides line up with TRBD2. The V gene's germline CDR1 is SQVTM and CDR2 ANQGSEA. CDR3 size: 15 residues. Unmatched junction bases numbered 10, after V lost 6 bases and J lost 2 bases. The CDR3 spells CSVRTSSTITDTQYF. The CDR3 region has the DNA TGCAGCGTGAGGACTAGCAGTACCATCACAGATACGCAGTATTTT.

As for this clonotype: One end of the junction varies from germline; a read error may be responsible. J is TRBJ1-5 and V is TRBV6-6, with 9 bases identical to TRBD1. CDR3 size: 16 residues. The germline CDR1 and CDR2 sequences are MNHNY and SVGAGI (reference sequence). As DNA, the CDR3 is TGTGCCAGCAGATACTCGGACAGGGGAGGCAATCAGCCCCAGCATTTT. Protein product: CASRYSDRGGNQPQHF.

The CDR3 DNA reads TGTGCCAGCAGCCGAAATGCTGGGGGGCCCACGGTTGGCGGGGAGCTGTTTTTT. Translating it yields CASSRNAGGPTVGGELFF. V and J are TRBV7-3 and TRBJ2-2; D may match TRBD1 or TRBD2 (6 bases each). Trimming removed 5 bases at V and 7 bases at J, with 26 bases between. The CDR3 length is 18 residues. Germline values: CDR1 SGHTA, CDR2 FQGTGA.

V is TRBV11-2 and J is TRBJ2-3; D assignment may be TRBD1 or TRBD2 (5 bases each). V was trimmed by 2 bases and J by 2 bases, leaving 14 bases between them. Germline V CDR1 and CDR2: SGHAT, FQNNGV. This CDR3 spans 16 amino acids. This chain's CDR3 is CASSLRDDRHTDTQYF. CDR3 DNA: TGTGCCAGCAGCTTAAGGGACGACAGACACACAGATACGCAGTATTTT.

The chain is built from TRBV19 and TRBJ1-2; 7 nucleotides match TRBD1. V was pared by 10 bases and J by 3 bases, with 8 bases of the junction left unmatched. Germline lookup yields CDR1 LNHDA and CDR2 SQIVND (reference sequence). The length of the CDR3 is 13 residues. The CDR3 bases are TGTGCCACTCGGACAGGACACGACTATGGCTACACCTTC. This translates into CATRTGHDYGYTF. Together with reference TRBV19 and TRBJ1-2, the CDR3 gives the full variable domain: DGGITQSPKYLFRKEGQNVTLSCEQNLNHDAMYWYRQDPGQGLRLIYYSQIVNDFQKGDIAEGYSVSREKKESFPLTVTSAQKNPTAFYLCATRTGHDYGYTFGSGTRLTVV.

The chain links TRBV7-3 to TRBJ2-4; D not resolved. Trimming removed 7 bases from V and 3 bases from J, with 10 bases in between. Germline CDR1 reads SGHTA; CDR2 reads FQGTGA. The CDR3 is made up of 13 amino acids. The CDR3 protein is CASNPFGKNIQYF. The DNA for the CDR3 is TGTGCCAGCAACCCTTTTGGCAAAAACATTCAGTACTTC.

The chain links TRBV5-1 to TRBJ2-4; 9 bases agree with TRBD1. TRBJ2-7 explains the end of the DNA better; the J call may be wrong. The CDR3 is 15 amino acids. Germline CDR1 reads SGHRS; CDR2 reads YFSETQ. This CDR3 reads CASSQGTGRTYEQYF. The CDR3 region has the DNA TGCGCCAGCAGCCAAGGGACAGGGAGAACCTACGAGCAGTACTTC.

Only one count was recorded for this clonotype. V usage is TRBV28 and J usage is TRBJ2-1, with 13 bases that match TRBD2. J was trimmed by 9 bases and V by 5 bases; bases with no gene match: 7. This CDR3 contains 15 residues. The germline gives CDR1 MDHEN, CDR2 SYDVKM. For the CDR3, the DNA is TGTGCCAGCAGTCAAAGGACTAGCGGGAGACGTGAGCAGTTCTTC. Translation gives CASSQRTSGRREQFF.

CDR3 nucleotides: TGCAGTGCGAGGATTCGGGGTCAACTCAACACAGATACGCAGTATTTT. This encodes CSARIRGQLNTDTQYF. This chain joins TRBV20-1 and TRBJ2-3, with a weak D call TRBD2 (5 bases). Trimming took off 6 bases at V and 2 bases at J, with 21 bases between the two ends. Germline V gene data show CDR1 as DFQATT and CDR2 as SNEGSKA (reference sequence). This CDR3 has 16 amino acids.

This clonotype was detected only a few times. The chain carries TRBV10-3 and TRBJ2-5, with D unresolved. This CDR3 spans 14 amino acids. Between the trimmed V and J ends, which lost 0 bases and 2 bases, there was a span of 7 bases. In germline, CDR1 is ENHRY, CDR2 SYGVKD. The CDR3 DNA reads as TGTGCCATCAGTGAGTCCCAGATTCAAGAGACCCAGTACTTC. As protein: CAISESQIQETQYF.

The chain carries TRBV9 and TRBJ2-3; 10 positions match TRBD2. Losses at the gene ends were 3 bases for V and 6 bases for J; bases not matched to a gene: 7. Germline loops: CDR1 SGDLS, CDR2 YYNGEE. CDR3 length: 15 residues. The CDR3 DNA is TGTGCCAGCAGCGCGACAGCGGGAGGGATGGATACGCAGTATTTT. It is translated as CASSATAGGMDTQYF.

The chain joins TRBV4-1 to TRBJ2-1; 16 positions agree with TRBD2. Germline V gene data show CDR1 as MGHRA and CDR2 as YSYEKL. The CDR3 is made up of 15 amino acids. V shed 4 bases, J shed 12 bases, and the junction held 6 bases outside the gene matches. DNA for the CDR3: TGCGCCAGCAGCCGAGGGACTAGCGGGGGGGAAGGGCAGTTCTTC. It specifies CASSRGTSGGEGQFF.

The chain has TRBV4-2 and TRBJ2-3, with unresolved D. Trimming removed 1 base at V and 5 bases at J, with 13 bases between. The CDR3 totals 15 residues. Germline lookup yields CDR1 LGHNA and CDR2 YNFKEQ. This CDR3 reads CASSQVSFSKDTQYF. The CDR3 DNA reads TGTGCCAGCAGCCAAGTGTCCTTTTCTAAAGATACGCAGTATTTT.

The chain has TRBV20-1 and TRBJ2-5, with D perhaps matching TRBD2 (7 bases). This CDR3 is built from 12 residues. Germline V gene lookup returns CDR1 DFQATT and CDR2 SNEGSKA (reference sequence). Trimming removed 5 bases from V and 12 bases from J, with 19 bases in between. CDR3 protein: CSASGGLPVKYF. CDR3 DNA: TGCAGTGCTTCGGGGGGCCTACCGGTCAAGTACTTC.

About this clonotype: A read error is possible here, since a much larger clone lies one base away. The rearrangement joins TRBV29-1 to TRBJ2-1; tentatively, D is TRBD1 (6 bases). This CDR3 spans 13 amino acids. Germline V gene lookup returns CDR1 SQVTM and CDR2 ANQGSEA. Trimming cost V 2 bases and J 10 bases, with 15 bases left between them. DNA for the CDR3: TGCAGCGTTGAAAAAGCACAGGGCAGCGAGCAGTTCTTC. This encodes CSVEKAQGSEQFF.

CDR3 residues: CASSYLSVGGDEQYF. CDR3 nucleotides: TGTGCCAGCAGTTACCTCAGCGTGGGGGGCGACGAGCAGTACTTC. The rearrangement joins TRBV6-5 to TRBJ2-5; D is perhaps TRBD1 or TRBD2 (6 bases each). The closer fit of TRBJ2-7 to the DNA end suggests the J call may be wrong. The CDR3 sequence is 15 residues long. Germline V gene sequence: CDR1 MNHEY, CDR2 SVGAGI.

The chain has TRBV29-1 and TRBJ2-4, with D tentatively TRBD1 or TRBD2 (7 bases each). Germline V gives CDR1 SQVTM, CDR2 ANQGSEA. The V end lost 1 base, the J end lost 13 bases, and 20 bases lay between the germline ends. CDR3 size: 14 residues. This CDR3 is CSVEVIAGRGEQYF. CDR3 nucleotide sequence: TGCAGCGTTGAAGTCATAGCGGGCAGGGGGGAGCAGTACTTC. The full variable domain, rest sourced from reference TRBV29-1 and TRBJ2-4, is SAVISQKPSRDICQRGTSLTIQCQVDSQVTMMFWYRQQPGQSLTLIATANQGSEATYESGFVIDKFPISRPNLTFSTLTVSNMSPEDSSIYLCSVEVIAGRGEQYFGAGTRLSVL.